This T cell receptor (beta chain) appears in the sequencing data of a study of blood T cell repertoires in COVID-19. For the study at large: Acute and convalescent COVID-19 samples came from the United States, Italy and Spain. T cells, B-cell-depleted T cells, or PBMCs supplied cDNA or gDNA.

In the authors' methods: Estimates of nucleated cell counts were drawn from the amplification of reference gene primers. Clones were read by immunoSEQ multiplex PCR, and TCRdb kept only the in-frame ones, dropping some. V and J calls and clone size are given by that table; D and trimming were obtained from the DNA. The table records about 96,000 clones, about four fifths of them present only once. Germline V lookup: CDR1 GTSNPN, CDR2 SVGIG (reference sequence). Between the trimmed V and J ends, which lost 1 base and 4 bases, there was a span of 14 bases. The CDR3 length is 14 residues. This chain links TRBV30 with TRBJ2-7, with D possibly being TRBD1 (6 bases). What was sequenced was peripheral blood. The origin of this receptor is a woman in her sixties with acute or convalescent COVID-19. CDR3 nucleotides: TGTGCCTGGAGTGCCACACGGCAGGGGTACGAGCAGTACTTC. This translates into CAWSATRQGYEQYF.